The sequence of this T cell receptor (beta chain) was determined in a study of blood T cells in healthy people across ages. Study-wide findings and caveats: Naive CD4+ cells and diversity were both higher in long-lived donors than in aged donors.

In this sample, this clonotype turned up a few times. The antigen remains unidentified. This CDR3 spans 13 amino acids. Between the trimmed V and J ends, which lost 5 bases and 2 bases, there was a span of 7 bases. Peripheral blood, roughly 9.1 milliliters per donor, was collected. The authors ran a second PCR of roughly 6 to 12 cycles using a sample-barcoded 5' primer and a J-beta primer mix. Every cDNA molecule bore a tag from a template-switch adaptor containing 12 random nucleotides. Each sample provided no less than 2.5 million CDR3-containing paired-end reads. TCRdb re-called the 5' RACE reads through MiXCR, storing one row per CDR3 protein. The data hold about a million distinct CDR3 sequences, with about two fifths observed a single time.

This clonotype was sampled from a man aged 18 to 29 in good health. The sequenced sample was blood. The chain carries TRBV12-3 or TRBV12-4 and TRBJ1-5; D is unresolved. This CDR3 is CASSKPGNQPQHF. The CDR3 nucleotides are TGTGCCAGCAGTAAACCCGGCAATCAGCCCCAGCATTTT.